A single sample is the source of the 23 T cell receptor beta chains below, sequenced in a study of memory CD4+ T cells and cytomegalovirus serostatus. This table comes from immunoSEQ multiplex PCR, and its TCRdb copy is limited to in-frame clones, with some not included. The table records 45,000 to 60,000 clones, about three quarters of them present only once. Single viable CD3+CD4+CD8-CD45RO+ cells were sorted as the memory CD4+ T cells. The sequencing sample was made of memory CD4+ T cells from blood. The receptors stem from an adult in good health and CMV-seropositive.

This rearrangement joins TRBV18 to TRBJ2-2, with TRBD1 identical over 12 bases. The junction had 9 bases not matched to a gene; V was cut back by 5 bases and J by 2 bases. Per germline, CDR1 KGHSH and CDR2 LQKENI. The CDR3 contains 18 residues. The DNA for the CDR3 is TGTGCCAGCTCAAAAAAAACCGGGACAGGGGGCAACACCGGGGAGCTGTTTTTT. Amino acid sequence: CASSKKTGTGGNTGELFF.

The V gene is TRBV7-9, the J gene TRBJ1-2, with TRBD1 as a possible D gene (5 bases). CDR1 and CDR2 (germline): SEHNR, FQNEAQ (reference sequence). Trimming cost V 0 bases and J 3 bases, with 11 bases left between them. This CDR3 has 15 amino acids. The CDR3 sequence: CASSLAEGQHYGYTF. The CDR3 region has the DNA TGTGCCAGCAGCTTAGCGGAGGGGCAGCACTATGGCTACACCTTC.

The V gene is TRBV7-2, the J gene TRBJ2-7, with D perhaps TRBD1 (5 bases). Germline V CDR1 and CDR2: SGHTA, FQGNSA. This CDR3 contains 15 residues. V lost 8 bases and J lost 0, with 17 bases in between. As DNA, the CDR3 is TGTGCCAGCGGGAAGACAGATATCCTCTCCTACGAGCAGTACTTC. Translated, it gives CASGKTDILSYEQYF.

The J gene is TRBJ1-2, the V gene TRBV7-9, with 7 bases fitting TRBD1. Trimming cost V 3 bases and J 8 bases; bases outside gene matches: 9. Looked up from germline, CDR1 is SEHNR and CDR2 is FQNEAQ (reference sequence). The CDR3 totals 14 residues. The DNA of the CDR3 is TGTGCCAGCAGCTTGACAGGGTCTGGTCGGGGCTACACCTTC. Translating it yields CASSLTGSGRGYTF.

The chain has TRBV19 and TRBJ1-6; 8 bases are a match to TRBD1. Germline V lookup: CDR1 LNHDA, CDR2 SQIVND (reference sequence). The CDR3 loop spans 15 amino acids. V lost 7 bases, J lost 7 bases, and 9 bases stayed unmatched. The CDR3 bases are TGTGCCAGTAATCACCAGGGGGCGCGGAATTCACCCCTCCACTTT. Translation: CASNHQGARNSPLHF.

This CDR3 is CASSFPGRPYEQYF. The DNA for the CDR3 is TGTGCCAGCAGCTTTCCAGGGCGGCCCTACGAGCAGTACTTC. The V call is TRBV5-5, the J call TRBJ2-7; tentative D call: TRBD1 (5 bases). Between the trimmed V and J ends, which lost 2 bases and 2 bases, there was a span of 11 bases. The germline V gene has CDR1 SGHKS and CDR2 YYEKEE (reference sequence). CDR3 size: 14 residues.

This rearrangement joins TRBV4-2 to TRBJ2-3; D is uncertain. From germline, CDR1 is LGHNA and CDR2 YNFKEQ. The CDR3 runs to 15 residues. Trimming removed 1 base at V and 5 bases at J, with 13 bases between. CDR3 region: CASSQVHLEGDTQYF. For the CDR3, the DNA is TGTGCCAGCAGCCAAGTCCATCTAGAAGGAGATACGCAGTATTTT.

The V and J genes are TRBV7-2 and TRBJ2-4; TRBD2 matches 8 bases. The germline CDR1 and CDR2 sequences are SGHTA and FQGNSA. The CDR3 covers 15 residues. Unmatched junction bases numbered 10, after V lost 4 bases and J lost 8 bases. In DNA form, the CDR3 reads TGTGCCAGCAGCTCCTTAGCGGGACCTAGGGACATTCAGTACTTC. Translation gives CASSSLAGPRDIQYF.

The rearrangement uses TRBV9 and TRBJ1-1, with 7 bases lining up with TRBD1. The trim removed 4 bases at V and 5 bases at J, leaving 17 bases unmatched. Germline assignment: CDR1 SGDLS and CDR2 YYNGEE. This CDR3 is 17 amino acids long. For the CDR3, the DNA is TGTGCCAGCAGCCCCCGCCCGACAGGGCAGGGGCGAACTGAAGCTTTCTTT. It translates to CASSPRPTGQGRTEAFF.

The chain carries TRBV18 and TRBJ1-4; no definite D call. The CDR3 has 11 amino acids. Germline assignment: CDR1 KGHSH and CDR2 LQKENI. Trimming took 5 bases from V and 5 from J, leaving 3 bases between them. CDR3 in amino acids: CASSANEKLFF. DNA for the CDR3: TGTGCCAGCTCAGCGAATGAAAAACTGTTTTTT.

The CDR3 coding sequence is TGTGCCAGCAGCTCTGCGGGGGCCGGTGCGCCCCAGCATTTT. This encodes CASSSAGAGAPQHF. This rearrangement joins TRBV7-9 to TRBJ1-5; tentatively, D is TRBD1 (6 bases). The germline V gene has CDR1 SEHNR and CDR2 FQNEAQ (reference sequence). The V end was cut by 4 bases, the J end by 9 bases, with 16 bases between. CDR3 length: 14 amino acids. The full variable domain, rest sourced from reference TRBV7-9 and TRBJ1-5, is DTGVSQNPRHKITKRGQNVTFRCDPISEHNRLYWYRQTLGQGPEFLTYFQNEAQLEKSRLLSDRFSAERPKGSFSTLEIQRTEQGDSAMYLCASSSAGAGAPQHFGDGTRLSIL.

V usage is TRBV5-1 and J usage is TRBJ1-4; 8 nucleotides line up with TRBD1. CDR3 length: 17 residues. CDR1 and CDR2 (germline): SGHRS, YFSETQ. J was trimmed by 8 bases and V by 5 bases; bases with no gene match: 17. CDR3: CASSSQPIGQGTEKLFF. CDR3 bases: TGCGCCAGCAGTTCACAACCCATCGGACAGGGTACCGAAAAACTGTTTTTT.

This chain joins TRBV30 and TRBJ1-2; TRBD1 is a possible D gene (5 bases). This CDR3 region has 13 residues. Germline CDR1 is GTSNPN and CDR2 is SVGIG (reference sequence). Trimming took 4 bases from V and 1 from J, leaving 10 bases between them. CDR3 sequence reads: CAWTRQFNYGYTF. In DNA form, the CDR3 reads TGTGCCTGGACCCGACAGTTTAACTATGGCTACACCTTC. Full variable domain (missing parts from reference TRBV30 and TRBJ1-2): SQTIHQWPATLVQPVGSPLSLECTVEGTSNPNLYWYRQAAGRGLQLLFYSVGIGQISSEVPQNLSASRPQDRQFILSSKKLLLSDSGFYLCAWTRQFNYGYTFGSGTRLTVV.

The gene calls are TRBV5-1 and TRBJ1-4, with D possibly being TRBD1 (6 bases). Germline assignment: CDR1 SGHRS and CDR2 YFSETQ. V was trimmed by 0 bases and J by 8 bases, leaving 17 bases between them. The CDR3 is 16 residues long. Here the CDR3 DNA reads TGCGCCAGCAGCTTGGAAGGGGCAGGGGATTGGGAAAAACTGTTTTTT. Its protein is CASSLEGAGDWEKLFF.

The chain links TRBV18 to TRBJ2-1; 7 nucleotides match TRBD2. After removal of 3 bases from V and 0 bases from J, the junction contained 5 bases not matched to a gene. CDR1 is KGHSH and CDR2 is LQKENI in the germline V gene. The length of the CDR3 is 16 residues. The CDR3 loop reads CASSPGGFSSYNEQFF. In DNA form, the CDR3 reads TGTGCCAGCTCACCCGGGGGGTTTAGCTCCTACAATGAGCAGTTCTTC.

This clone was recorded a few times. V gene TRBV2 combines with J gene TRBJ2-3; 10 bases fit TRBD2. CDR3 length equals 16 residues. Germline V gene data show CDR1 as SNHLY and CDR2 as FYNNEI. V lost 5 bases, J lost 2 bases, and 7 bases stayed unmatched. Here the CDR3 reads CASSSLAGGPTDTQYF. DNA of the CDR3: TGTGCCAGCAGTTCTTTAGCGGGGGGCCCCACAGATACGCAGTATTTT.

This chain links TRBV6-5 with TRBJ1-2; D unresolved. Germline V gives CDR1 MNHEY, CDR2 SVGAGI. V dropped 0 bases and J dropped 1 base, with 12 bases sitting between them. The CDR3 runs to 16 residues. CDR3 DNA sequence: TGTGCCAGCAGTTACTCGAAGTTCGCCAATAACTATGGCTACACCTTC. Amino acids: CASSYSKFANNYGYTF.

The V call is TRBV4-3, the J call TRBJ1-1; 7 bases agree with TRBD1. Germline-derived CDR1 and CDR2 are LGHNA and YSLEER. V shed 3 bases, J shed 4 bases, and the junction held 8 bases outside the gene matches. The CDR3 is made up of 15 amino acids. CDR3 amino acids: CASSQVTGSGTEAFF. CDR3 nucleotides: TGCGCCAGCAGCCAGGTGACAGGGTCGGGCACTGAAGCTTTCTTT.

This clone appeared a single time. For the CDR3, the DNA is TGTGCCAGCAGCTTAGATCCCACGGCCTCCTACGAGCAGTACTTC. Protein: CASSLDPTASYEQYF. The V gene is TRBV11-2, the J gene TRBJ2-7; the D is unclear. Per the germline V gene, CDR1 is SGHAT and CDR2 is FQNNGV. Trimming took 0 bases from V and 0 from J, leaving 9 bases between them. The CDR3 contains 15 residues.

CDR3 DNA: TGTGCCAGCAGTTCTAGCGGGGCCTTTTCCTACGAGCAGTACTTC. Translating it yields CASSSSGAFSYEQYF. The chain couples TRBV2 to TRBJ2-7, with TRBD2 matching over 9 bases. Looked up from germline, CDR1 is SNHLY and CDR2 is FYNNEI. The CDR3 totals 15 residues. The V gene end was trimmed by 5 bases and the J gene end by 1 base; junction bases not matched to a gene: 6.

This chain joins TRBV7-3 and TRBJ2-3; D possibly corresponds to TRBD2 (5 bases). CDR3 length: 18 residues. Trimming left V 7 bases short and J 2 bases short, with 25 bases between. In germline, CDR1 is SGHTA, CDR2 FQGTGA. In DNA form, the CDR3 reads TGTGCCAGCACCGTGGGAACGGAGGCGGTCCCCTTCACAGATACGCAGTATTTT. It translates to CASTVGTEAVPFTDTQYF.

The genes are TRBV4-3 and TRBJ2-7; D not certain. The CDR3 length is 14 residues. The germline V and J ends were trimmed by 0 bases and 6 bases, with 12 bases remaining between them. Germline loops: CDR1 LGHNA, CDR2 YSLEER. The CDR3 coding sequence is TGCGCCAGCAGCCAAGATCCTAGATCCATCGAGCAGTACTTC. Protein: CASSQDPRSIEQYF.

CDR3 residues: CASSASMPGPIGYNEQFF. As DNA, the CDR3 is TGTGCCAGCAGCGCATCTATGCCGGGACCGATTGGGTACAATGAGCAGTTCTTC. V gene TRBV9 combines with J gene TRBJ2-1; possibly TRBD1 or TRBD2 for D (5 bases each). Germline V gene data show CDR1 as SGDLS and CDR2 as YYNGEE. CDR3 length: 18 residues. Trimming pared 3 bases from V and 4 bases from J, leaving 23 bases between.